What follows describes a single TCR beta chain. Patients at the Seattle site were enrolled during active infection and followed longitudinally. The sample belongs to a study of blood T cell repertoires in COVID-19. About the research overall: The United States, Italy and Spain provided the acute and convalescent COVID-19 samples.

The germline V gene has CDR1 PRHDT and CDR2 FYEKMQ (reference sequence). With V trimmed by 5 bases and J by 4 bases, 8 bases remained unmatched. The CDR3 length is 16 residues. In the authors' workflow: Amplification from reference gene primers served as the basis for estimated nucleated cell counts. The assay was immunoSEQ multiplex PCR, and TCRdb's table has in-frame clones only and misses some. D and trimming were read from the DNA, whereas the V and J calls and clone size are those reported in that table. The sample consists of over 95,000 clones, roughly 85% of them appearing once. The chain couples TRBV13 to TRBJ2-2; 9 bases are a match to TRBD1. Sequencing used peripheral blood. The TCR was taken from a woman aged 55-75 years with COVID-19, enrolled during active disease. CDR3 DNA: TGTGCCAGCAGCCCCGGGACAGGGAGGAGCACCGGGGAGCTGTTTTTT. Its protein product is CASSPGTGRSTGELFF.